This paragraph covers one TCR beta chain sequence. The data belong to a study of blood T cell repertoires in COVID-19. Overall study context: COVID-19 samples collected from the United States, Italy and Spain covered acute and convalescent phases.

Germline loops: CDR1 KGHSY, CDR2 FQNENV. The CDR3 extends over 15 amino acids. V dropped 2 bases and J dropped 3; count of bases not matched to a gene: 5. This table comes from immunoSEQ multiplex PCR, and its TCRdb copy is limited to in-frame clones, with some not included. The table records around 170,000 clones, around four fifths of them present only once. The chain links TRBV16 to TRBJ2-5; 8 nucleotides align to TRBD2. Sequenced: peripheral blood. The sequence was collected from a woman aged 55-70 years with acute or convalescent COVID-19. As DNA, the CDR3 is TGTGCCAGCAGCCAAGGGAGCGGGGGTAAAGAGACCCAGTACTTC. Its protein product is CASSQGSGGKETQYF.